These 28 T cell receptor beta chains originate from one sample sequenced in a study of CD8+CD57+ T cells in acquired aplastic anemia. The patients chosen for sequencing had shown expansion of CD8+CD57+ cells (detected by flow cytometry). The use of genomic DNA as template underpinned the TCR beta VDJ and CDR3 profiling. TCRdb re-called the reads through MiXCR, storing one row per CDR3 protein. The data show about 200,000 distinct CDR3 sequences, roughly 50% seen once. The specimen sequenced was sorted CD4+, CD8+, or CD8+CD57+ T cells (not recorded which) from PBMCs. The receptors were gathered from a human donor with aplastic anemia.

Turning to this clonotype: Since a much larger clone is just one base distant, this may be a read error. V gene TRBV6-5 combines with J gene TRBJ2-3; D is perhaps TRBD1 (7 bases). This CDR3 region has 16 residues. The germline V gene has CDR1 MNHEY and CDR2 SVGAGI. DNA of the CDR3: TGTGTCAGCAGTTACTCGACTAGGGGGCGCTTGCATACGCAGTATTTT. Translating gives CVSSYSTRGRLHTQYF.

This chain uses TRBV6-5 with TRBJ1-6; D is perhaps TRBD1 (5 bases). This CDR3 spans 16 amino acids. The germline V gene encodes CDR1 MNHEY and CDR2 SVGAGI. V lost 5 bases and J lost 5, with 16 bases in between. The CDR3 nucleotides are TGTGCCAGCAGTAAGAGGCGGGGACCGAATAATTCACCCCTCCACTTT. Residues: CASSKRRGPNNSPLHF.

Concerning this clonotype itself: A much bigger clone sits one base away, suggesting this may be a read error. The chain links TRBV6-1 to TRBJ2-7; possible D gene TRBD2, 6 bases. In germline, CDR1 is MNHNS, CDR2 SASEGT. The CDR3 is made up of 13 amino acids. This CDR3 reads CASKSGGTYGQYF. The CDR3 nucleotides are TGTGCCAGCAAGAGTGGAGGGACCTACGGGCAGTACTTC.

This clonotype showed up many times. This rearrangement joins TRBV6-1 to TRBJ2-5, with a tentative D call TRBD2 (6 bases). CDR1 and CDR2 (germline): MNHNS, SASEGT. The CDR3 extends over 16 amino acids. V gave up 4 bases and J gave up 1 base, with 16 bases separating them. The CDR3 coding sequence is TGTGCCAGCAGTGGTCGCAGGGCGGGATTCCAAGAGACCCAGTACTTC. Protein product: CASSGRRAGFQETQYF.

As for this clonotype: Sequence at one end of the junction differs from germline and may be a read error. V gene TRBV6-5 combines with J gene TRBJ2-2, with D tentatively TRBD1 or TRBD2 (7 bases each). CDR3 length equals 13 residues. CDR1 MNHEY and CDR2 SVGAGI come from the germline V gene. The CDR3 region is CASGRGGTGKLFF. The CDR3 region has the DNA TGTGCCAGCGGCAGGGGGGGCACCGGGAAGCTGTTTTTT.

This chain links TRBV20-1 with TRBJ1-2, with a tentative D call TRBD1 (6 bases). The germline V gene encodes CDR1 DFQATT and CDR2 SNEGSKA (reference sequence). Trimming took 1 base from V and 2 from J, leaving 8 bases between them. The CDR3 runs to 13 residues. The CDR3 here is CSARVDRNYGYTF. In DNA form, the CDR3 reads TGCAGTGCTAGAGTCGACAGGAACTATGGCTACACCTTC.

J is TRBJ2-7 and V is TRBV11-1, with 9 bases that match TRBD2. This CDR3 is 15 amino acids long. The V segment lost 3 bases and the J segment 2 bases; nucleotides outside the gene matches: 5. Germline lookup yields CDR1 SGHAT and CDR2 FQDESV (reference sequence). The CDR3 nucleotides are TGTGCCAGCAGCTTTCAGCGGGGGGCCCCCTACGAGCAGTACTTC. Amino acids: CASSFQRGAPYEQYF. The full variable domain, its missing parts supplied by reference TRBV11-1 and TRBJ2-7, is EAEVAQSPRYKITEKSQAVAFWCDPISGHATLYWYRQILGQGPELLVQFQDESVVDDSQLPKDRFSAERLKGVDSTLKIQPAELGDSAMYLCASSFQRGAPYEQYFGPGTRLTVT.

This clonotype was observed a few times. The V gene is TRBV7-2, the J gene TRBJ2-1, with 8 bases that match TRBD1. Germline loops: CDR1 SGHTA, CDR2 FQGNSA. The ends lost 6 bases at V and 8 bases at J; junction bases unmatched: 3. The CDR3 contains 12 residues. The CDR3 protein is CASSKQGDEQFF. DNA of the CDR3: TGTGCCAGCAGTAAACAGGGGGATGAGCAGTTCTTC. The variable domain in full, completed from reference TRBV7-2 and TRBJ2-1, reads GAGVSQSPSNKVTEKGKDVELRCDPISGHTALYWYRQSLGQGLEFLIYFQGNSAPDKSGLPSDRFSAERTGGSVSTLTIQRTQQEDSAVYLCASSKQGDEQFFGPGTRLTVL.

Comment on this clonotype: A much larger clone differs from this one at a single base, so this may be a read error. The gene calls are TRBV20-1 and TRBJ2-6, with D perhaps matching TRBD1 (5 bases). Germline V lookup: CDR1 DFQATT, CDR2 SNEGSKA (reference sequence). Deletions cut 0 bases from V and 2 bases from J, with 8 bases between. This CDR3 is built from 15 residues. The CDR3 nucleotides are TGCAGTGCTAGAGACGCAGGGACTGGGGCCAACGTCCTGACTTTC. It is translated as CSARDAGTGANVLTF.

CDR3 sequence reads: CSVEVEGGWTDEQFF. CDR3 nucleotides: TGCAGCGTTGAAGTTGAGGGCGGGTGGACAGATGAGCAGTTCTTC. The rearrangement uses TRBV29-1 and TRBJ2-1; possible D gene TRBD1, 6 bases. The CDR3 runs 15 residues. Trimming left V 1 base short and J 8 bases short, with 18 bases between. CDR1 is SQVTM and CDR2 is ANQGSEA in the germline V gene.

V gene TRBV24-1 combines with J gene TRBJ2-2; 10 bases line up with TRBD1. From germline, CDR1 is KGHDR and CDR2 SFDVKD. The CDR3 is 14 residues long. Here the CDR3 reads CARQGAPNTGELFF. The CDR3, as DNA: TGTGCTAGACAGGGGGCGCCGAACACCGGGGAGCTGTTTTTT.

At least ten counts were recorded for this clonotype. The chain employs TRBV20-1 and TRBJ1-1, with 7 bases that match TRBD1. This CDR3 region has 15 residues. The ends lost 1 base at V and 2 bases at J; junction bases unmatched: 7. Per the germline V gene, CDR1 is DFQATT and CDR2 is SNEGSKA (reference sequence). CDR3: CSARGDREENTEAFF. The CDR3 DNA sequence: TGCAGTGCTAGAGGCGACAGGGAGGAAAACACTGAAGCTTTCTTT.

This clonotype was detected many times. This sequence joins TRBV20-1 and TRBJ2-5, with a tentative D call TRBD1 (5 bases). CDR3 length: 13 residues. Germline CDR1 and CDR2: DFQATT and SNEGSKA (reference sequence). Trimming cost V 6 bases and J 1 base, with 12 bases left between them. CDR3 region: CSASNQGQETQYF. DNA for the CDR3: TGCAGTGCGAGCAACCAGGGCCAAGAGACCCAGTACTTC.

The chain couples TRBV15 to TRBJ2-7; a possible D gene is TRBD1 (5 bases). Trimming took 1 base from V and 6 from J, leaving 13 bases between them. The CDR3 totals 14 residues. Germline-derived CDR1 and CDR2 are LNHNV and YYDKDF (reference sequence). The CDR3 region is CATSRAVQGSEQYF. As DNA, the CDR3 is TGTGCCACCAGCAGAGCCGTGCAGGGATCCGAGCAGTACTTC.

This clonotype appeared many times. The gene calls are TRBV20-1 and TRBJ2-1, with 12 bases identical to TRBD2. Trimming took 3 bases from V and 9 from J; bases not matched to a gene: 6. The CDR3 runs to 14 residues. Per the germline V gene, CDR1 is DFQATT and CDR2 is SNEGSKA (reference sequence). CDR3: CSARLAGGPIEQFF. The CDR3 DNA reads as TGCAGTGCTAGGCTAGCGGGGGGGCCTATTGAGCAGTTCTTC.

The chain joins TRBV3-1 to TRBJ2-7; D is perhaps TRBD1 (6 bases). The CDR3 spans 15 residues. CDR1 and CDR2 (germline): LGHDT, YNNKEL (reference sequence). V was shortened by 1 base and J by 4 bases, with 14 bases between the two germline ends. The CDR3 is CASSQGARGSYEQYF. The CDR3 nucleotides are TGTGCCAGCAGCCAAGGGGCCAGGGGATCGTACGAGCAGTACTTC.

V and J are TRBV29-1 and TRBJ2-3, with 12 bases matching TRBD1. V gave up 7 bases and J gave up 6 bases; unmatched junction bases: 8. CDR3 length equals 14 residues. CDR1 and CDR2 (germline): SQVTM, ANQGSEA. CDR3 DNA sequence: TGCAGCGCTTTCCGGGACAGGGGGCTGGATACGCAGTATTTT. It specifies CSAFRDRGLDTQYF.

On this clonotype: A much larger clone differs by one base, so this may be a read error. The rearrangement links TRBV5-6 to TRBJ2-2; TRBD2 agrees at 9 bases. V lost 4 bases, J lost 7 bases, and 14 bases stayed unmatched. This CDR3 comprises 17 residues. Looked up from germline, CDR1 is SGHDT and CDR2 is YYEEEE. The CDR3 nucleotides are TGTGCCAGCAGCGCTCGACTCCGGCGGGGGGGCCGCGGGGAGCTGTTTTTT. Its protein is CASSARLRRGGRGELFF.

This chain connects TRBV14 to TRBJ2-7; 9 bases fit TRBD1. J was trimmed by 6 bases and V by 8 bases; bases with no gene match: 11. The germline V gene has CDR1 SGHDN and CDR2 FVKESK. The CDR3 sequence is 14 residues long. CDR3 sequence (DNA): TGTGCCAGCTCACCTGGGACAGGGAGGGTCGAGCAGTACTTC. This gives the protein CASSPGTGRVEQYF.

This clonotype has a count of ten or more. The chain joins TRBV6-5 to TRBJ2-7, with a weak D call TRBD2 (5 bases). The CDR3 spans 15 residues. Trimming took 4 bases from V and 4 from J, leaving 17 bases between them. Germline V CDR1 and CDR2: MNHEY, SVGAGI. CDR3 region: CASSSLSGSPYEQYF. The CDR3 DNA sequence: TGTGCCAGCAGTTCATTGTCGGGGTCGCCTTACGAGCAGTACTTC.

This clonotype was counted many times. This chain connects TRBV19 to TRBJ1-2; D unresolved. Trimming stripped 6 bases from V and 0 bases from J, with 8 bases between. In germline, CDR1 is LNHDA, CDR2 SQIVND (reference sequence). This CDR3 comprises 13 residues. The CDR3, as DNA: TGTGCCAGTAGGGCAGCTTCTAACTATGGCTACACCTTC. Translating it yields CASRAASNYGYTF.

Points on this clonotype: Given a much more abundant clone one base away, this may be a read error. This chain joins TRBV10-1 and TRBJ1-1; no reliable D call. Germline V lookup: CDR1 WNHNN, CDR2 SYGVQD (reference sequence). Deletions cut 0 bases from V and 6 bases from J, with 14 bases between. The CDR3 consists of 15 residues. The CDR3 reads CASSESGRGWAEAFF. The DNA for the CDR3 is TGCGCCAGCAGTGAGTCAGGGAGAGGTTGGGCTGAAGCTTTCTTT.

The chain employs TRBV20-1 and TRBJ2-7; 12 nucleotides agree with TRBD2. With 2 bases clipped from V and 0 bases from J, the junction kept 5 bases outside the gene matches. This CDR3 has 16 amino acids. The V gene's germline CDR1 is DFQATT and CDR2 SNEGSKA (reference sequence). The CDR3 sequence is CSARPLAGGTSYEQYF. The CDR3 DNA is TGCAGTGCTAGACCACTAGCGGGGGGTACCTCCTACGAGCAGTACTTC.

Details on this clonotype: The junction departs from germline at one end; a sequencing error may be responsible. The V gene is TRBV12-3 or TRBV12-4, the J gene TRBJ2-2; 9 bases agree with TRBD1. The CDR3 is 15 residues long. The CDR3 loop reads CAGSPDRGHSGELFF. For the CDR3, the DNA is TGTGCCGGCAGCCCGGACAGGGGCCATAGCGGGGAGCTGTTTTTT.

Only a few counts were recorded for this clonotype. The V call is TRBV20-1, the J call TRBJ2-3; TRBD2 matches at 9 bases. CDR3 length: 15 amino acids. V lost 5 bases to trimming and J lost 8 bases; unmatched junction nucleotides: 14. The V gene's germline CDR1 is DFQATT and CDR2 SNEGSKA (reference sequence). The CDR3 bases are TGCAGTGCTCGGCGTAGCGGGGGTTCCCAAGGTACGCAGTATTTT. It codes for CSARRSGGSQGTQYF.

Many counts were recorded for this clonotype. The chain carries TRBV6-5 and TRBJ1-1; D gene unclear. The CDR3 contains 15 residues. Germline V gene data show CDR1 as MNHEY and CDR2 as SVGAGI. V lost 0 bases to trimming and J lost 3 bases, with 11 bases between them. The CDR3 DNA reads TGTGCCAGCAGTTACTCCGGCAGGATGGACACTGAAGCTTTCTTT. Its protein product is CASSYSGRMDTEAFF.

The chain recombines TRBV7-2 with TRBJ2-7; TRBD1 matches at 11 bases. The CDR3 is 17 amino acids. Per the germline V gene, CDR1 is SGHTA and CDR2 is FQGNSA. With V trimmed by 5 bases and J by 0 bases, 9 bases remained unmatched. In DNA form, the CDR3 reads TGTGCCAGCAGCCCTAACCCCGGGACAGGGGGCTCCTACGAGCAGTACTTC. It codes for CASSPNPGTGGSYEQYF.

A word on this clonotype: At one of its ends the junction is not consistent with the germline gene, which may arise from a read error. The chain uses TRBV6-1 and TRBJ2-5; 13 nucleotides agree with TRBD2. Germline CDR1 is MNHNS and CDR2 is SASEGT. The CDR3 is 15 amino acids. In nucleotides, the CDR3 is TGTGTCAGCAGTGAACTAGCGGGGGGGCAAGAGACCCAGTACTTC. Its translation: CVSSELAGGQETQYF.